This T cell receptor beta chain was identified in a study of vaccination and CD4 T cells after COVID-19. Study-wide background: Two of the convalescents were Hispanic, and the group consisted of six males and four females.

Sequence data for DNA of cultured CD4+ T cells were generated by the Oncomine TCR Beta short-read assay. TCRdb reanalysed the PCR reads using MiXCR and keeps one entry per CDR3 protein. The table lists around 15,000 distinct CDR3 sequences, approximately 45% of them singletons, with 20% in the top ten. The time point here: late sampling 161 to 241 days after vaccination in a few convalescent patients. Regarding treatment: roughly 11-day PBMC culture with coronavirus spike peptide pools or control peptides (ViraFEST assay). Regarding the study as a whole: Median SARS-CoV-2-reactive clonotypes rose from approximately 23 to 38, not significantly.

Notes on this clonotype: The antigen is undetermined.

This TCR was recovered from a human donor who had recovered from COVID-19. Sequenced here: CD4+ T cells from blood, cultured in vitro, sampled about 7 months after SARS-CoV-2 vaccination.

The CDR3 bases are TGTGCCAGCAGCCTACTAACAGGGTACAATGAGCAGTTCTTC. Amino acids: CASSLLTGYNEQFF. The chain uses TRBV7-2 and TRBJ2-1; the D gene is possibly TRBD1 (6 bases). V was cut by 5 bases and J by 4 bases, with 12 bases left in between. CDR3 length equals 14 residues. Germline V gives CDR1 SGHTA, CDR2 FQGNSA.